This T cell receptor beta chain was documented in a study of cytomegalovirus exposure and HLA in healthy donors. Regarding the study as a whole: The investigators catalogued 150 or so TCR beta chains as cytomegalovirus-associated.

Germline CDR1 reads SGHTA; CDR2 reads FQGTGA. Trimming took off 1 base at V and 6 bases at J, with 10 bases between the two ends. The CDR3 is made up of 13 amino acids. It was with 60 Vbeta and 13 Jbeta primers that the PCR ran. Profiling relied on immunoSEQ multiplex PCR, and the TCRdb table lists in-frame clones only, not all of them. The sample carries some 130,000 clones, approximately 71% recorded once. About this clone: No antigen is known for it.

Every donor was a healthy person donating bone marrow. The chain recombines TRBV7-3 with TRBJ2-7, with D possibly being TRBD2 (6 bases). The origin of this receptor is a man aged 25-40 years in good health and CMV-seronegative. What was sequenced was PBMCs. The CDR3 loop is CASSLMRDSEQYF. CDR3 bases: TGTGCCAGCAGCTTAATGCGGGACTCCGAGCAGTACTTC.